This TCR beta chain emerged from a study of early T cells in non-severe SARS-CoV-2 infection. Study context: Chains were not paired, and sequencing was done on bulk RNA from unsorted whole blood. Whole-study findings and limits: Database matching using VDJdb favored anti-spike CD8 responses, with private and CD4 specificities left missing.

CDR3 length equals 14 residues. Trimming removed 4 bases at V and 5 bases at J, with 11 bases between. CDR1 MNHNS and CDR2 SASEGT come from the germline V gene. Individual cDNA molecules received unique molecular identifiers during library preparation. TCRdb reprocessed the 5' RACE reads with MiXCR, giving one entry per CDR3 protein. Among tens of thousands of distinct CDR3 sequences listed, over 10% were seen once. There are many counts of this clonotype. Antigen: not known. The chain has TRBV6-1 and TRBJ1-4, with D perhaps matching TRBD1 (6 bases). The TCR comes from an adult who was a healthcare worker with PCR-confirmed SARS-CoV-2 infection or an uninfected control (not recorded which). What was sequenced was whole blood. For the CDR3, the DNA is TGTGCCAGCAGTGCCCAGCAGGGGAATGAAAAACTGTTTTTT. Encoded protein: CASSAQQGNEKLFF.